This entry describes one TCR beta chain. Germline CDR1 is SNHLY and CDR2 is FYNNEI. The CDR3 covers 11 residues. Trimming took off 11 bases at V and 0 bases at J, with 5 bases between the two ends. This entry belongs to a study of shared clonotypes between healthy human individuals. Generated by immunoSEQ multiplex PCR, the TCRdb table keeps only in-frame clones and is missing some. The sample includes 2 million or so clones, roughly 96% of them seen just once. The sequence was obtained from a man younger than 30 in good health. The sample was naive CD4+ T cells sorted from blood. Subset described: CD45RA+ positively selected. This rearrangement joins TRBV2 to TRBJ2-1; D gene ambiguous. Here the CDR3 DNA reads TGTGCCTCGTGCTCCTACAATGAGCAGTTCTTC. Translating it yields CASCSYNEQFF. The whole variable domain, filled in from reference TRBV2 and TRBJ2-1, reads EPEVTQTPSHQVTQMGQEVILRCVPISNHLYFYWYRQILGQKVEFLVSFYNNEISEKSEIFDDQFSVERPDGSNFTLKIRSTKLEDSAMYFCASCSYNEQFFGPGTRLTVL.